Sequencing of this TCR beta chain was carried out in a study of T cell responses to AZD1222 COVID-19 vaccine. Notes on the study in general: Repertoires were obtained solely post-peak T cell response.

Repertoires were generated with immunoSEQ multiplex PCR, while TCRdb's copy carries only in-frame clones and drops some. The sample includes approximately 130,000 clones, approximately 90% seen only once; the top ten take 4% to 4.5%. In regard to this clone: What it binds is not known.

This TCR was recovered from an adult who received the MenACWY meningococcal vaccine as a control. Specimen: peripheral blood, collected 28 days after the second dose of the MenACWY control vaccine.

The CDR3, as DNA: TGTGCCAGTAGTATATCCGGTGCAACTGAGCAGTTCTTC. It is translated as CASSISGATEQFF. The gene calls are TRBV19 and TRBJ2-1; D is undetermined. The germline CDR1 and CDR2 sequences are LNHDA and SQIVND (reference sequence). V was pared by 2 bases and J by 9 bases, with 11 bases between. This CDR3 is 13 amino acids long. The full variable domain, with the rest looked up from reference TRBV19 and TRBJ2-1, is DGGITQSPKYLFRKEGQNVTLSCEQNLNHDAMYWYRQDPGQGLRLIYYSQIVNDFQKGDIAEGYSVSREKKESFPLTVTSAQKNPTAFYLCASSISGATEQFFGPGTRLTVL.